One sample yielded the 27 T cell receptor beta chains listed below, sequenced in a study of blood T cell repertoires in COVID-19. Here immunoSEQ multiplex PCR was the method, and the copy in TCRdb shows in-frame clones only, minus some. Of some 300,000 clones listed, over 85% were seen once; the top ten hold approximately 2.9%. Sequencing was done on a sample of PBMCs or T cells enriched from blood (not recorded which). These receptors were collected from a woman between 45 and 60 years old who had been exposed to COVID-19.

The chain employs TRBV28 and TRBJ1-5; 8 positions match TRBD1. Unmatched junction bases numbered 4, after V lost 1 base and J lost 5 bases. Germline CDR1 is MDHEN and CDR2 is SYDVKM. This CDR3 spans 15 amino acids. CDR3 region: CASSLSSGGHQPQHF. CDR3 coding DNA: TGTGCCAGCAGTTTATCCTCAGGGGGCCATCAGCCCCAGCATTTT.

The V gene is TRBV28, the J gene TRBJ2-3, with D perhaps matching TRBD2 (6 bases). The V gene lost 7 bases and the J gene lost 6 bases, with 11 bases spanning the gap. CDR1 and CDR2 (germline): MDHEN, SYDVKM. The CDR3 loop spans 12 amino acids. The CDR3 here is CASTTSWDTQYF. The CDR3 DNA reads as TGTGCCAGCACGACTAGTTGGGATACGCAGTATTTT.

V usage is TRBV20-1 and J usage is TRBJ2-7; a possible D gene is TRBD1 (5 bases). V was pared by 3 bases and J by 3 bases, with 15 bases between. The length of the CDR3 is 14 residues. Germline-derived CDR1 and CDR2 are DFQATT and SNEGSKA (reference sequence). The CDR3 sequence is CSASRTTAIYEQYF. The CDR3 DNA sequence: TGCAGTGCTAGTCGCACGACAGCGATCTACGAGCAGTACTTC.

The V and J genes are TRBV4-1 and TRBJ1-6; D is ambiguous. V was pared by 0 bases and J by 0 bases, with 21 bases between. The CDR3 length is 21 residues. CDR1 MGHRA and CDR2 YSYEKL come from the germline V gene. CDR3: CASSQDRSNVKKSSYNSPLHF. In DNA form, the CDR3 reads TGCGCCAGCAGCCAAGATCGGTCAAACGTTAAAAAGAGCTCCTATAATTCACCCCTCCACTTT.

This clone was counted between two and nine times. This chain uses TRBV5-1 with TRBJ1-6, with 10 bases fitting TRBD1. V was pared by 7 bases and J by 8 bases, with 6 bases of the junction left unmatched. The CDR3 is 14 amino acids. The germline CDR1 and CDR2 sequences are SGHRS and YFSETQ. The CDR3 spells CASGGTGADSPLHF. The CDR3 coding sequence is TGCGCCAGCGGCGGGACAGGGGCGGATTCACCCCTCCACTTT.

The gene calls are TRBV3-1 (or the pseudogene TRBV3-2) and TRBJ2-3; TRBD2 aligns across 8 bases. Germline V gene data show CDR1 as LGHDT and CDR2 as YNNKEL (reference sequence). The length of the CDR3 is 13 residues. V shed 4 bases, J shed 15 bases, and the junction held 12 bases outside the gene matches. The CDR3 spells CASSLGLGAGGYF. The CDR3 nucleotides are TGTGCCAGCAGCCTCGGTTTGGGGGCGGGGGGATATTTT.

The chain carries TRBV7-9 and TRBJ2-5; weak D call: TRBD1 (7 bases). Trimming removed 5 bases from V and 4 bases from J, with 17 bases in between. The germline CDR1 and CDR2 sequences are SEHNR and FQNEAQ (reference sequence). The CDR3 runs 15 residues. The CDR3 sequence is CASSRLTGRSETQYF. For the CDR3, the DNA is TGTGCCAGCAGCCGCTTGACAGGGAGGTCAGAGACCCAGTACTTC.

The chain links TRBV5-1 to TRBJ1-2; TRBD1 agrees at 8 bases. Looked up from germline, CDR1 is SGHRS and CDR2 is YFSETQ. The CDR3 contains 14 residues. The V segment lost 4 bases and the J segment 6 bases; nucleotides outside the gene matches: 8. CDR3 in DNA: TGCGCCAGCAGCCTGGACAGGGCACTTGATGGCTACACCTTC. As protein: CASSLDRALDGYTF.

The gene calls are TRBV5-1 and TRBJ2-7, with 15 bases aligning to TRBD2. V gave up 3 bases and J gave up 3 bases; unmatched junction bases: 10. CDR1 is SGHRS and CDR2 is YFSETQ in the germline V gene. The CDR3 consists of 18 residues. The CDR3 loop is CASSYSGTSGGIIYEQYF. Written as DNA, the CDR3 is TGCGCCAGCAGCTACTCCGGGACTAGCGGGGGGATAATCTACGAGCAGTACTTC.

CDR3 nucleotide sequence: TGTGCCAGCAGCATTCCGGGGGGCTCTGGAAACACCATATATTTT. Translated, it gives CASSIPGGSGNTIYF. J is TRBJ1-3 and V is TRBV5-4; maybe TRBD1 (5 bases). The CDR3 has 15 amino acids. Per germline, CDR1 SGHNT and CDR2 YYREEE (reference sequence). V was clipped by 4 bases and J by 0 bases, with 11 bases between them.

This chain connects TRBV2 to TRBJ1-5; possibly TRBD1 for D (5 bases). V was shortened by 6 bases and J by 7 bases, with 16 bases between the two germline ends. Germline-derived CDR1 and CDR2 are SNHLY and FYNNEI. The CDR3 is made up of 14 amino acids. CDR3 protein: CASRGQMGLQPQHF. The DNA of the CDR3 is TGTGCCAGCAGGGGGCAAATGGGATTGCAGCCCCAGCATTTT.

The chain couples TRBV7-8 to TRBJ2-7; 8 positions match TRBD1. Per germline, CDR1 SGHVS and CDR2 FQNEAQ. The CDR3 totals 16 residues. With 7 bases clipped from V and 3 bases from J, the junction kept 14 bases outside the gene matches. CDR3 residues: CASTLDRDRNFYEQYF. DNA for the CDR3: TGTGCCAGCACCCTCGACCGGGACAGGAATTTCTACGAGCAGTACTTC.

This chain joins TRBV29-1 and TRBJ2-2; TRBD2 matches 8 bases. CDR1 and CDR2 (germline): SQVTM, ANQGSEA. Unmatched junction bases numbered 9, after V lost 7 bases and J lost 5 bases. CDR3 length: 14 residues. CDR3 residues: CSARSGGGTGELFF. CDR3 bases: TGCAGCGCTCGGAGCGGGGGCGGTACCGGGGAGCTGTTTTTT.

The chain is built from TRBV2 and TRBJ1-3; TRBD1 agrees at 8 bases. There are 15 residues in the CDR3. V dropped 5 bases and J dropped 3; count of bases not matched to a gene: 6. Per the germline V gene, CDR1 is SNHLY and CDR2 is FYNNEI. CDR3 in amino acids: CASSQQGAYGNTIYF. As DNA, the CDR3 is TGTGCCAGCAGTCAGCAGGGGGCCTATGGAAACACCATATATTTT.

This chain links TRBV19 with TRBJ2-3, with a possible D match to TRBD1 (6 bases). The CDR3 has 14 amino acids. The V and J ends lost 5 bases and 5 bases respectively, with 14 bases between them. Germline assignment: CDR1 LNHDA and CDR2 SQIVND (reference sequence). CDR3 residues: CASSAPGHRDTQYF. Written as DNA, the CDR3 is TGTGCCAGTAGTGCCCCGGGACATAGAGATACGCAGTATTTT.

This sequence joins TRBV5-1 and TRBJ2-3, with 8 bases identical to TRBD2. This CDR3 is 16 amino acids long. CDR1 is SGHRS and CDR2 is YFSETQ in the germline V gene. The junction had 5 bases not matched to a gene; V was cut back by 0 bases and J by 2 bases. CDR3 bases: TGCGCCAGCAGCTTGGGAGGGCGGGGGGCCACAGATACGCAGTATTTT. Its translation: CASSLGGRGATDTQYF.

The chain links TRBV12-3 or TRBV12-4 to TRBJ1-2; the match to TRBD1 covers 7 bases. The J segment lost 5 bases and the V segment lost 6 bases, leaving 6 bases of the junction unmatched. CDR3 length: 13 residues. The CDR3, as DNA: TGTGCCAGCAGCCCGGACAGGCGGTATGGCTACACCTTC. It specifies CASSPDRRYGYTF.

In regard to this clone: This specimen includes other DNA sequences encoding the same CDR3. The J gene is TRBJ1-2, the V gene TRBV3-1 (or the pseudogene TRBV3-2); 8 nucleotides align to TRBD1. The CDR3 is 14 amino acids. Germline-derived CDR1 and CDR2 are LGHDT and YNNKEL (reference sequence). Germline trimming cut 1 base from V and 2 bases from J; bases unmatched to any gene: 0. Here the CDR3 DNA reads TGTGCCAGCAGCCAAGGGACAGGGAACTATGGCTACACCTTC. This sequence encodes CASSQGTGNYGYTF.

The CDR3 loop is CASSEMTGSQPQHF. DNA for the CDR3: TGTGCCAGCAGTGAAATGACAGGGTCTCAGCCCCAGCATTTT. This chain links TRBV2 with TRBJ1-5; 7 nucleotides agree with TRBD1. Unmatched junction bases numbered 4, after V lost 2 bases and J lost 6 bases. The CDR3 is 14 amino acids. Per germline, CDR1 SNHLY and CDR2 FYNNEI.

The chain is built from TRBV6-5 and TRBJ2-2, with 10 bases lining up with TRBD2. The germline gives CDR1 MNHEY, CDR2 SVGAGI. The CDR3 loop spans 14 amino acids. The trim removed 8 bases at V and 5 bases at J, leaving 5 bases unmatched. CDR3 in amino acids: CASQRGGPTGELFF. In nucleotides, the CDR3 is TGTGCCAGCCAGCGGGGGGGCCCGACCGGGGAGCTGTTTTTT.

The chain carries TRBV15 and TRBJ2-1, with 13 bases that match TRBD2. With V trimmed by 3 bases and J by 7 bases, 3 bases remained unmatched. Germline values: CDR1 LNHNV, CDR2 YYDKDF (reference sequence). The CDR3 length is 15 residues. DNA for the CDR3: TGTGCCACCAGCAGTGTGGGACTAGCGGGGAATGAGCAGTTCTTC. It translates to CATSSVGLAGNEQFF.

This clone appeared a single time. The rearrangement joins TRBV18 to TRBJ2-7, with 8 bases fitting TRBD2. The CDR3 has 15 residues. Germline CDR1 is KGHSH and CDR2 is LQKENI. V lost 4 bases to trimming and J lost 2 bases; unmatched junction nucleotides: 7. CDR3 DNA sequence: TGTGCCAGCTCACTCATAGGGACTAGTCCCTACGAGCAGTACTTC. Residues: CASSLIGTSPYEQYF.

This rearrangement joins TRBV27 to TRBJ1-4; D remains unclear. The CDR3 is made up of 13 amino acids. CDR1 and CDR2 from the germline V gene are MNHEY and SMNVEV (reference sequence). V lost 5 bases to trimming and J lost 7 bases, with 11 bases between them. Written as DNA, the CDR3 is TGTGCCAGCAGTCCCCGGCGGGCTGAAAAACTGTTTTTT. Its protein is CASSPRRAEKLFF.

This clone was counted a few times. The CDR3 region has the DNA TGTGCCAGCAGCTTGGCCACAGATACGCAGTATTTT. This codes for CASSLATDTQYF. This chain joins TRBV7-2 and TRBJ2-3; D not resolved. The CDR3 is 12 amino acids. The V gene lost 3 bases and the J gene lost 2 bases, with 3 bases spanning the gap. Germline lookup yields CDR1 SGHTA and CDR2 FQGNSA. Full variable domain (rest looked up from reference TRBV7-2 and TRBJ2-3): GAGVSQSPSNKVTEKGKDVELRCDPISGHTALYWYRQSLGQGLEFLIYFQGNSAPDKSGLPSDRFSAERTGGSVSTLTIQRTQQEDSAVYLCASSLATDTQYFGPGTRLTVL.

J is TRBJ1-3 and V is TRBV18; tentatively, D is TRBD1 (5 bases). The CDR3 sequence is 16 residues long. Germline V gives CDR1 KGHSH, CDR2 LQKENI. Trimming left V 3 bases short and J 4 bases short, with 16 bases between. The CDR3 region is CASSPNAPAGGNTIYF. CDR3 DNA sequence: TGTGCCAGCTCACCTAATGCCCCGGCAGGGGGAAACACCATATATTTT.

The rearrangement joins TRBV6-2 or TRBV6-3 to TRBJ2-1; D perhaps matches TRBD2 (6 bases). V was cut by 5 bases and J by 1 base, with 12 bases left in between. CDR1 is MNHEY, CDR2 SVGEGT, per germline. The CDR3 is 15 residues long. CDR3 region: CASSRPRGSYNEQFF. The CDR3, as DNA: TGTGCCAGCAGTAGACCGCGGGGTTCCTACAATGAGCAGTTCTTC.

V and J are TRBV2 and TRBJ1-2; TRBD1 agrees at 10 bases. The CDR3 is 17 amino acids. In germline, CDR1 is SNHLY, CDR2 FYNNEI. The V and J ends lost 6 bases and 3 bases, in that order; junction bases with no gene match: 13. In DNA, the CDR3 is TGTGCCAGCAGCGGACAGGGGGGGGAAGTTTTGGACTATGGCTACACCTTC. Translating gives CASSGQGGEVLDYGYTF. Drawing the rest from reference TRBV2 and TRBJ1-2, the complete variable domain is EPEVTQTPSHQVTQMGQEVILRCVPISNHLYFYWYRQILGQKVEFLVSFYNNEISEKSEIFDDQFSVERPDGSNFTLKIRSTKLEDSAMYFCASSGQGGEVLDYGYTFGSGTRLTVV.